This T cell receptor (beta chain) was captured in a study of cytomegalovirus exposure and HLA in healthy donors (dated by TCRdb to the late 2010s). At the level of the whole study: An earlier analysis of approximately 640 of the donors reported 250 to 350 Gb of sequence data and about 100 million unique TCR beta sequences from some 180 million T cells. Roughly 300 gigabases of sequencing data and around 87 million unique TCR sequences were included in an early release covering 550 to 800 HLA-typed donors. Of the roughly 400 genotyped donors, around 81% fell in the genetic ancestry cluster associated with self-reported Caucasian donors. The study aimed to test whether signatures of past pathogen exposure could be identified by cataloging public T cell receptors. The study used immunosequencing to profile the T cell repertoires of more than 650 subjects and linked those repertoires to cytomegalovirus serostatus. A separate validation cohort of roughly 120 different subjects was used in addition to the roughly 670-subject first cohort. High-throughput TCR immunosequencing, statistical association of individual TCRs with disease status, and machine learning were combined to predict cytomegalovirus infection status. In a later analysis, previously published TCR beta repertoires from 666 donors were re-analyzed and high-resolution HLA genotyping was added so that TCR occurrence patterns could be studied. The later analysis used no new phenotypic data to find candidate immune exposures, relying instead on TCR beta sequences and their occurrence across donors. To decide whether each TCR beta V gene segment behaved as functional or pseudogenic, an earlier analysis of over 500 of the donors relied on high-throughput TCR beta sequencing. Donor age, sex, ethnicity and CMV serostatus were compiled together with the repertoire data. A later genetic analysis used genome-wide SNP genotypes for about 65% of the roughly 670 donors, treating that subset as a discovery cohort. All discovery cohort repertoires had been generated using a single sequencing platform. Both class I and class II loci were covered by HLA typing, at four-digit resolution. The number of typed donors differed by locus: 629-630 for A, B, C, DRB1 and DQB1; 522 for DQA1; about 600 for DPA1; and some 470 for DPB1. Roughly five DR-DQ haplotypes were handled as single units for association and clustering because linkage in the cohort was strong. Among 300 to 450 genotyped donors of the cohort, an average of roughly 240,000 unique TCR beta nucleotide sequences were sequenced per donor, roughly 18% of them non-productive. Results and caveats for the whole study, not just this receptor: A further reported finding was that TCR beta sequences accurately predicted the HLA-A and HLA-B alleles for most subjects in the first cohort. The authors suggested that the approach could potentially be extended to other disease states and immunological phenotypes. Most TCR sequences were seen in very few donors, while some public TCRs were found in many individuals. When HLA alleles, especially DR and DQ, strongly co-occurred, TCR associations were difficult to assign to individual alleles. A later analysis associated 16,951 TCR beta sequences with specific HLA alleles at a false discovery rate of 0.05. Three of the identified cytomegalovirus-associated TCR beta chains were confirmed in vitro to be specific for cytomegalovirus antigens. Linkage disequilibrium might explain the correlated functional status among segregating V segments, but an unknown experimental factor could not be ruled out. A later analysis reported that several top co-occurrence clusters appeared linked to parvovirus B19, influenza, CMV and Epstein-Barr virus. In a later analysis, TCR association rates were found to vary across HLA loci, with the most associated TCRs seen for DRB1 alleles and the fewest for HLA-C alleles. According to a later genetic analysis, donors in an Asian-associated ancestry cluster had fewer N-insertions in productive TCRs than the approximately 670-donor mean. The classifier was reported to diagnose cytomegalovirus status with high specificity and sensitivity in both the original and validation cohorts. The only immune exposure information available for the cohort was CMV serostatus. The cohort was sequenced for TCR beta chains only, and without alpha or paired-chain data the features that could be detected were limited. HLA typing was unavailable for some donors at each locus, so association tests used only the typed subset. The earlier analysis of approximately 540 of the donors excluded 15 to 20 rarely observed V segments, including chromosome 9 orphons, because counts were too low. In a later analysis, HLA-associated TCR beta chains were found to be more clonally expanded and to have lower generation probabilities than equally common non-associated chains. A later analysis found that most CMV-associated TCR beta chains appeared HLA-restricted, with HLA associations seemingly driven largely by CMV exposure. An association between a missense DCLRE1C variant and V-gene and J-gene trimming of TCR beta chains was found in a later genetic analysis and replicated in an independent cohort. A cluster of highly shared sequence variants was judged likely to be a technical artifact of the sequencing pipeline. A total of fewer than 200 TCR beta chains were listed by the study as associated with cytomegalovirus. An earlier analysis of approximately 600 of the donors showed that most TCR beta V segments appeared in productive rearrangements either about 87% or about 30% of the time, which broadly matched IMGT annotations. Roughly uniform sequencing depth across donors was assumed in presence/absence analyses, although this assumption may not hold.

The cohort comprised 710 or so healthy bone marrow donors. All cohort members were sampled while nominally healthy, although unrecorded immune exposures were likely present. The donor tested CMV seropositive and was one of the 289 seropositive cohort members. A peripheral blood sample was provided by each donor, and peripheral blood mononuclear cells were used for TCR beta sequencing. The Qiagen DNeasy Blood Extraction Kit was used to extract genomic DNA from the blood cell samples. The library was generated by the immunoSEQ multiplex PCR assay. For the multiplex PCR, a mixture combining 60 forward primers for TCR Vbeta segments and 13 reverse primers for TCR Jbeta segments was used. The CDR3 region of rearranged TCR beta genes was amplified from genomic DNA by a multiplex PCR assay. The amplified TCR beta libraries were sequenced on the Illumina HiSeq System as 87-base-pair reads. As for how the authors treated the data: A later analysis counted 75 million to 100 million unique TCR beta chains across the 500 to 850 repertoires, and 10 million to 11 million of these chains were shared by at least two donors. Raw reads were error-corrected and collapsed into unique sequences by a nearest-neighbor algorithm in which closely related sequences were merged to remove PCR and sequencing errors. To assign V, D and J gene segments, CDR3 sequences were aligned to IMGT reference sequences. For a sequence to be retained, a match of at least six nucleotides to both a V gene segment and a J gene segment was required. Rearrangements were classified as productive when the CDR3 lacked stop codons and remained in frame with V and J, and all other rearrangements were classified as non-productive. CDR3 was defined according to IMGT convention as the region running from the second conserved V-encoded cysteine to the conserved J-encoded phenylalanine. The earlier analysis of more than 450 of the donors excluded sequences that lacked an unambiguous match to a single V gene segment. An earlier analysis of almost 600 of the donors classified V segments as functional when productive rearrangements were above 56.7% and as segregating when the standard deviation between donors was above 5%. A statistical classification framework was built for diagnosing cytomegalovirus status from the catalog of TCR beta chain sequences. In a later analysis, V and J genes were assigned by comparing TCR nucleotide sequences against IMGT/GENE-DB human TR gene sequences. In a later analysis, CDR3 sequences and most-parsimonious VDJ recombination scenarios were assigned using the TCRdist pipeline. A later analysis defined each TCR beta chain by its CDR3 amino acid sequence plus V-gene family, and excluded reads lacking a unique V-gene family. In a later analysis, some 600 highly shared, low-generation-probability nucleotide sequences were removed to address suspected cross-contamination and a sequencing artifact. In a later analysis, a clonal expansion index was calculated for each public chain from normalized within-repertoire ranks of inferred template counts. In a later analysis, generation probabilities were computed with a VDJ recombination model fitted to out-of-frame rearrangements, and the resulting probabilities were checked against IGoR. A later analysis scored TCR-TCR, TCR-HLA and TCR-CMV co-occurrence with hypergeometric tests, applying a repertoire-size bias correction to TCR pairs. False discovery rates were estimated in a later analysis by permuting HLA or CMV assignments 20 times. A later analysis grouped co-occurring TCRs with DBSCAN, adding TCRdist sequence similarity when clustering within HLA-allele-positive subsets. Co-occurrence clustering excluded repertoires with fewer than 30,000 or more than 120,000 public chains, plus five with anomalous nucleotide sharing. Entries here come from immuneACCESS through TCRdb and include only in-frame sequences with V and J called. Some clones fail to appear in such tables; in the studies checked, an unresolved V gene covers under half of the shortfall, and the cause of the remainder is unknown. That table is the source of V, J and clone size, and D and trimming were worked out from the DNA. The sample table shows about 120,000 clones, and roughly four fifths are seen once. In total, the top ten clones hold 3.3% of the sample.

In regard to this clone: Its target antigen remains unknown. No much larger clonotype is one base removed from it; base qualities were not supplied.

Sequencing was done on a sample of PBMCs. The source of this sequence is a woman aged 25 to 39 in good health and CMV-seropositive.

The nucleotide sequence is given as TGCGCCAGCAACCCCCCTGGGAGGCAGGGCACTAACTATGGCTACACCTTC. It encodes CASNPPGRQGTNYGYTF. The chain is made from TRBV4-1 and TRBJ1-2; the D segment could be TRBD1, given 5 matching bases. V is shortened by 7 bases, J by 0 bases, and the region joining them spans 21 bases. Reading the germline V gene gives CDR1 MGHRA and CDR2 YSYEKL. Including the terminal cysteine and phenylalanine, the CDR3 comprises 17 residues. The entry retains the CDR3 DNA only, 51 bases that are in frame from base 1.